A single TCR beta chain is shown here with its context. Its cognate antigen is unknown. Pooling covered second doses at about 4 or about 12 weeks. The assay was immunoSEQ multiplex PCR, and TCRdb's table has in-frame clones only and misses some. The table includes 140,000 or so clones, roughly nine tenths detected once. The data stem from a study of T cell responses to AZD1222 COVID-19 vaccine. The study's findings and limits: No day 14 peak samples; only post-peak repertoires were characterized. White British people made up most donors, females outnumbered males, and clonal diversity was possibly underestimated. Spike was spanned by vaccine-associated CD4 TCRs, with dominance at 160-218 and 743-854.

The V and J ends lost 0 bases and 1 base respectively, with 7 bases between them. Germline V gene lookup returns CDR1 LGHNA and CDR2 YSLEER. The CDR3 consists of 15 residues. The rearrangement links TRBV4-3 to TRBJ1-5; no firm D call. This receptor was obtained from an adult who received the AZD1222 COVID-19 vaccine. Sequenced material: peripheral blood, taken 28 days after the second AZD1222 dose. The CDR3 coding sequence is TGCGCCAGCAGCCAAGACAGGATGAGCAATCAGCCCCAGCATTTT. It specifies CASSQDRMSNQPQHF.